The source of this T cell receptor beta chain is a study of T-cell reconstitution after alpha-beta-depleted transplantation in children. The CDR3 has 16 amino acids. Germline CDR1 reads GTSNPN; CDR2 reads SVGIG (reference sequence). The trim removed 0 bases at V and 0 bases at J, leaving 8 bases unmatched. Overall study results and limits: T-cell numbers and diversity one year post-transplant derived largely from freshly generated T cells. Surviving recipient T cells and thymic progenitors produced the high day-60 TCRbeta diversity seen in some patients.

A library of TCRbeta sequences, prepared with unique molecular identifiers, was generated. In TCRdb, the PCR reads were re-called with MiXCR into one record per CDR3 protein. The data contain around 76,000 distinct CDR3 sequences, 18% of them seen just once; the ten biggest clones take up 51%. On this clonotype: The target antigen is unknown.

V usage is TRBV30 and J usage is TRBJ2-7; 7 nucleotides line up with TRBD2. This clonotype was obtained from a male patient between 2 and 10 years old who had a stem cell transplant for acute lymphoblastic leukemia, so the T cells may come from the graft donor. This specimen was PBMCs, mostly from graft donor cells, taken 360 days after TCRalphabeta/CD19-depleted stem cell transplant. Written as DNA, the CDR3 is TGTGCCTGGAGTGTACCGGGACTAAGGTTCTCCTACGAGCAGTACTTC. It translates to CAWSVPGLRFSYEQYF.